This T cell receptor beta chain was documented in a study of blood T cell repertoires in COVID-19. Study at large: There were acute and convalescent COVID-19 samples, and they came from the United States, Italy and Spain. T cells, B-cell-depleted T cells, or PBMCs provided the cDNA or gDNA that served as material.

Methods used by the authors: Amplified reference gene primers provided the basis for estimating nucleated cell counts. Some clones are missing from TCRdb's copy, which holds only in-frame ones; the method was immunoSEQ multiplex PCR. That table gives V, J and clone size, and the DNA gave D and trimming. The sample has about 130,000 clones; approximately 86% are singletons. The clonotype was recovered from a woman aged 50 to 60 who had recovered from COVID-19. Sequenced: peripheral blood.

The CDR3 loop is CASSSRTGGTDTQYF. The CDR3 nucleotides read TGTGCCAGTAGTTCACGGACAGGGGGCACAGATACGCAGTATTTT. The chain uses TRBV19 and TRBJ2-3, with 9 bases fitting TRBD1. This CDR3 region has 15 residues. V lost 5 bases to trimming and J lost 1 base; unmatched junction nucleotides: 4. Germline V gene sequence: CDR1 LNHDA, CDR2 SQIVND (reference sequence). The variable domain in full, completed from reference TRBV19 and TRBJ2-3, reads DGGITQSPKYLFRKEGQNVTLSCEQNLNHDAMYWYRQDPGQGLRLIYYSQIVNDFQKGDIAEGYSVSREKKESFPLTVTSAQKNPTAFYLCASSSRTGGTDTQYFGPGTRLTVL.